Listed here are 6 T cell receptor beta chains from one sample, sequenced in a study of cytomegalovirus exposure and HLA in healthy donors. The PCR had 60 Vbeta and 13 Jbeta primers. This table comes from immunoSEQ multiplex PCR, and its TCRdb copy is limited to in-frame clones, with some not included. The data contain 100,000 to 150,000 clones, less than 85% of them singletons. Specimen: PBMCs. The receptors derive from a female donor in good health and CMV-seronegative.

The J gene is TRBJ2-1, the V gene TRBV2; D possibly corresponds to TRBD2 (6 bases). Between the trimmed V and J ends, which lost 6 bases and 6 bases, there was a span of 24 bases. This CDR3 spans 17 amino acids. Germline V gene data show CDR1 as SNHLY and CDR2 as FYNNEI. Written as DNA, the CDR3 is TGTGCCAGCAGGGGGGATACGCGGGGAGCACCCCTCAATGAGCAGTTCTTC. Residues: CASRGDTRGAPLNEQFF.

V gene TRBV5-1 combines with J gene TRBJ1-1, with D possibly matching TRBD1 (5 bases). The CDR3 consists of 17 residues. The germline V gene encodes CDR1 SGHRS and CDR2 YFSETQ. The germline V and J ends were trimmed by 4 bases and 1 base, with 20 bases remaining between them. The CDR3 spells CASSAGISGVRNTEAFF. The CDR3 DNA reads TGCGCCAGCAGCGCAGGGATCTCGGGGGTCAGGAACACTGAAGCTTTCTTT.

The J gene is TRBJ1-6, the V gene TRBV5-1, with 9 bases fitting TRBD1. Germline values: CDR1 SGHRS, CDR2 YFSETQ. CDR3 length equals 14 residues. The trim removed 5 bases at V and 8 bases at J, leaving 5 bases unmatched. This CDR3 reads CASSRGDRDSPLHF. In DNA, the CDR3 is TGCGCCAGCAGTAGGGGGGACAGGGATTCACCCCTCCACTTT.

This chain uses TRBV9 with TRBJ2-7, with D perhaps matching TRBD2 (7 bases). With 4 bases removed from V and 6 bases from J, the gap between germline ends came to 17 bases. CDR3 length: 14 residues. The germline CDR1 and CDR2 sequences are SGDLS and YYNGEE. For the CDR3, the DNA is TGTGCCAGCAGCCAAGAGGGGGGGCAGGTCGAGCAGTACTTC. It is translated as CASSQEGGQVEQYF.

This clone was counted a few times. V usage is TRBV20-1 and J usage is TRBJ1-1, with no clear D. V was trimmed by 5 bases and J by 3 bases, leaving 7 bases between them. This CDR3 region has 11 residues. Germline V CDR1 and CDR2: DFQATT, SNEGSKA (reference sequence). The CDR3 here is CSAQAHTEAFF. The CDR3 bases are TGCAGTGCTCAGGCCCACACTGAAGCTTTCTTT.

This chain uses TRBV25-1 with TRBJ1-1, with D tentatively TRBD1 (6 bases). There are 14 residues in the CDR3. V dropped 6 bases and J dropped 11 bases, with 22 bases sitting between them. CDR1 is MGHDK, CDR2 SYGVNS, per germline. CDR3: CASSQEGTGRRAFF. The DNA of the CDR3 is TGTGCCAGCAGCCAAGAGGGTACAGGGCGTAGGGCTTTCTTT.